A selection of T cell receptor beta chains follows, all from one sample in a study of blood T cells in healthy people across ages. TCRdb re-called the 5' RACE reads with MiXCR, one entry per CDR3 protein. The data show roughly 1,000,000 distinct CDR3 sequences, with 25% seen just once and less than 0.75% held by the top ten. The sample was also linked to a second study, of T cells of mothers and their children.

Sequenced material: blood. These receptors were obtained from a girl aged 2-15 years in good health. CDR3s include the opening cysteine and the closing phenylalanine or tryptophan. D genes are given only for firm matches. Expanded clones get a size class; other rows say once, few or many, or leave the size out.

d_call j_call clone_size v_call cdr3_aa cdr3_nt
NA TRBJ2-4 NA TRBV11-3 CASSTAGYNIQYF TGTGCCAGCAGCACCGCAGGGTACAACATTCAGTACTTC
NA TRBJ2-2 few TRBV20-1 CSAPGQGPSGELFF TGCAGTGCGCCGGGACAAGGACCTTCCGGGGAGCTGTTTTTT
NA TRBJ1-2 NA TRBV29-1 CSVGSRQENPYGYTF TGCAGCGTTGGTTCCAGACAGGAAAATCCCTATGGCTACACCTTC
NA TRBJ1-1 few TRBV6-1 CASRNNNMNTEAFF TGTGCCAGCAGAAACAACAACATGAACACTGAAGCTTTCTTT
NA TRBJ1-2 few TRBV5-1 CASSLAVIIGSMGFDADGYTF TGCGCCAGCAGCTTGGCCGTTATTATCGGATCCATGGGATTTGATGCCGATGGCTACACCTTC
NA TRBJ2-5 few TRBV7-2 CASSLASTAFQETQYF TGTGCCAGCAGCTTAGCGTCAACAGCATTCCAAGAGACCCAGTACTTC
NA TRBJ2-7 few TRBV9 CASSGVPGHEQYF TGTGCCAGCAGCGGAGTACCCGGCCACGAGCAGTACTTC
NA TRBJ2-1 NA TRBV6-2/TRBV6-3 CASSYLKGVRNEQFF TGTGCCAGCAGTTACCTGAAGGGAGTTAGGAATGAGCAGTTCTTC
TRBD2 TRBJ2-3 NA TRBV6-1 CASSPDRGGARDTQYF TGTGCCAGCAGTCCGGACCGGGGGGGGGCCAGAGATACGCAGTATTTT
NA TRBJ2-7 few TRBV5-1 CASSPGDSTYEQYF TGCGCCAGCAGCCCAGGGGACTCAACCTACGAGCAGTACTTC
NA TRBJ2-1 NA TRBV5-1 CASSSLYGDEQFF TGCGCCAGCAGCTCCCTTTATGGGGATGAGCAGTTCTTC
TRBD1 TRBJ2-7 NA TRBV6-2/TRBV6-3 CASRKGASTYEQYF TGTGCCAGCAGAAAGGGGGCCAGCACCTACGAGCAGTACTTC
TRBD1 TRBJ2-7 few TRBV4-1 CASSHLTGGAAEQYF TGCGCCAGCAGCCATTTAACAGGGGGCGCGGCCGAGCAGTACTTC
TRBD2 TRBJ2-5 NA TRBV7-2 CASSLVPGLAGGPQETQYF TGTGCCAGCAGCTTAGTCCCGGGACTAGCGGGAGGGCCCCAAGAGACCCAGTACTTC
NA TRBJ1-4 few TRBV10-3 CAARGFGNEKLFF TGTGCCGCCAGGGGTTTTGGTAATGAAAAACTGTTTTTT
TRBD1 TRBJ1-1 NA TRBV29-1 CSVEGTGGLTNTEAFF TGCAGCGTTGAGGGGACAGGGGGCTTAACGAACACTGAAGCTTTCTTT
TRBD2 TRBJ2-3 NA TRBV24-1 CATSDIAGAGDTQYF TGTGCCACCAGTGACATAGCGGGGGCCGGAGATACGCAGTATTTT